This T cell receptor (beta chain) was sequenced in a study of tumor-infiltrating lymphocytes in primary liver carcinoma (dated by TCRdb to 2016 to 2017). The study in broad terms: Hepatocellular carcinoma (four) or combined HCC and intrahepatic cholangiocarcinoma (one) was present in the five patients, who were three men and two women aged 30 to 69 years. The tumors of the five patients were staged as T1-T3 N0M0, with maximum diameters ranging from about 4 to 10 cm. Roughly 3.5 to 7.5 million productive TCRbeta reads were obtained per sample, and no significant difference in read depth was found between tissue types. The study combined TCRbeta repertoire sequencing, expression microarrays and whole-exome sequencing across five regions of each liver tumor, with adjacent normal tissue and blood. TCRbeta repertoire sequencing covered 35 specimens from 5 patients: around 25 tumor regions, 5 adjacent noncancerous liver tissues and 5 peripheral blood samples. To link TCRbeta repertoire diversity to the local molecular phenotype, the 25 or so tumor region samples were profiled with Agilent mRNA microarrays. High reproducibility was observed for the technical replicate repertoires, with mean shared-clone rates roughly 0.89 and correlation coefficients above 0.95.

Overall study results and their limits: The top 250 clones accounted for a significantly greater share of the repertoire in tumors than in blood (p = 0.039). Only the TCR beta chain was sequenced, so true repertoire diversity is likely underestimated because unpaired alpha chains were not captured. Because the samples were bulk and unsorted, CD4+ and CD8+ T cell repertoires could not be compared. Consistent with antigen-driven expansion, pairs of tumor regions showed higher repertoire overlap (mean about 35%) than either tumor-adjacent pairs (around 17%) or tumor-blood pairs (roughly 15%). The study included only four to six patients, and the authors note findings should be validated in a larger study. Only about 7.5-25% of top clones were found in all five regions of a tumor, suggesting spatial heterogeneity of tumor-infiltrating T cells.

On this clonotype: Its antigen target is currently unknown. The germline gene is not matched at one end of the junction; a read error may be the cause.

A constant-region primer and ProtoScript II reverse transcriptase were used to reverse-transcribe TCRbeta-specific cDNA from roughly 0.5 ug total RNA. Construction of the TCRbeta libraries relied on three nested rounds of multiplex PCR, following a slightly modified ARM-PCR procedure. The first two PCR rounds used multiplex TRBV1-TRBV30 forward primers with a Cbeta reverse primer, each for approximately 11 cycles. A final 25-cycle PCR with Deep VentR polymerase added sample barcodes and Illumina adapters. Before sequencing, amplicons between 200 and 500 bp were purified from gel using a QIAquick gel extraction kit. TCRbeta amplicons were sequenced on an Illumina HiSeq 2500 with 250-bp paired-end reads. On the authors' methods: To recover full CDR3 sequences, reads were quality-trimmed using Trimmomatic v0.33 and paired reads were then merged using FLASH v1.2.11. MiGEC v1.2.1b assigned V, D and J germline segments to the rearranged TCRbeta sequences. Clonotype statistics and Shannon-Wiener diversity indices were calculated with VDJtools v1.0.0. Except for diversity analysis, only the 250 most abundant clonotypes of each sample were used in subsequent analyses to reduce sampling bias. TCRdb reran the public reads through fastp at Q25 and MiXCR, keeping productive beta chains. All rows with the same CDR3 protein become a single entry with the most common DNA and genes. TCRdb's processing, not the authors' own work, is the source of the V and J calls. The sample yields about 200,000 distinct CDR3 sequences; 85% were counted once. The ten largest account for 15% to 20% of the sample.

Taken from cysteine to phenylalanine, the CDR3 has 13 residues. The only DNA kept is the CDR3, 39 bases in frame from the first base. From the germline V gene (reference sequence), CDR1 is SGHAT and CDR2 is FQDESV. Total RNA and DNA were co-extracted without cell sorting from 20-30 mg of bulk tissue using the AllPrep DNA/RNA mini kit. Surgical resection was performed in China between November 2015 and 2016 on roughly 5 patients with histopathologically diagnosed primary liver carcinoma. At the time of sampling, the patients had chronic HBV infection and had not received any treatment. Each tumor was sampled at five spatially separated regions: the superior, inferior, left-lateral and right-lateral poles and the tumor centre. More than 80% viable tumor cells were found by histology in every tumor sample. Pieces of fresh tumor and adjacent tissue were cut in half, with one half kept in RNAlater at -80 degrees C and the other half sent for histology.

The chain links TRBV11-1 with TRBJ2-7, with the identity of the D gene unclear. Input material: tumor tissue from primary liver carcinoma. This clonotype originated in a man between 35 and 55 years old with primary liver carcinoma and hepatitis B virus infection. The CDR3 sequence is CASRGQRSYEQYF. The DNA sequence is given as TGTGCCAGCAGAGGGCAGCGATCCTACGAGCAATACTTC.